Shown below are 26 T cell receptor beta chains from a single sample sequenced in a study of CD8 T cells in ankylosing spondylitis. TCRdb re-called the 5' RACE reads with MiXCR, one entry per CDR3 protein. The sample records roughly 100,000 distinct CDR3 sequences, about 8.5% being singletons. Sequencing was done on a sample of blood, either unsorted or a sorted T cell fraction (not recorded which). The receptors here all came from a male donor with ankylosing spondylitis or in good health (not recorded which).

CDR3 loop: CASSSFRDRGRTGELFF. CDR3 sequence (DNA): TGTGCCAGCAGCTCATTCCGGGACAGGGGAAGGACCGGGGAGCTGTTTTTT. The V and J genes are TRBV11-2 and TRBJ2-2; 10 nucleotides line up with TRBD1. Germline assignment: CDR1 SGHAT and CDR2 FQNNGV. The CDR3 length is 17 residues. The V and J ends lost 4 bases and 5 bases, in that order; junction bases with no gene match: 10. Looking up the rest from reference TRBV11-2 and TRBJ2-2 gives the full variable domain: EAGVAQSPRYKIIEKRQSVAFWCNPISGHATLYWYQQILGQGPKLLIQFQNNGVVDDSQLPKDRFSAERLKGVDSTLKIQPAKLEDSAVYLCASSSFRDRGRTGELFFGEGSRLTVL.

This clonotype showed up many times. The chain uses TRBV10-3 and TRBJ2-2; TRBD2 might be the D (6 bases). The CDR3 length is 14 residues. Germline values: CDR1 ENHRY, CDR2 SYGVKD. The V end lost 0 bases, the J end lost 4 bases, and 6 bases lay between the germline ends. CDR3 in DNA: TGTGCCATCAGTGAGTCCGGGAGCACCGGGGAGCTGTTTTTT. This sequence encodes CAISESGSTGELFF.

This clonotype occurred a few times. The chain joins TRBV18 to TRBJ1-6, with D perhaps TRBD1 (6 bases). Deletions cut 6 bases from V and 7 bases from J, with 19 bases between. The CDR3 is 16 amino acids. CDR1 KGHSH and CDR2 LQKENI come from the germline V gene. DNA for the CDR3: TGTGCCAGCTCCCCCACCCCCACAGGGTCCAATTCACCCCTCCACTTT. It codes for CASSPTPTGSNSPLHF.

This clonotype has ten or more counts. The chain has TRBV25-1 and TRBJ2-7, with a possible D match to TRBD2 (6 bases). Germline lookup yields CDR1 MGHDK and CDR2 SYGVNS. Trimming removed 1 base at V and 3 bases at J, with 10 bases between. The CDR3 sequence is 14 residues long. CDR3 nucleotide sequence: TGTGCCAGCAGTGAATCGCGGGAATTCTACGAGCAGTACTTC. It translates to CASSESREFYEQYF.

This clonotype showed up many times. The chain employs TRBV14 and TRBJ2-3; 8 nucleotides align to TRBD2. From germline, CDR1 is SGHDN and CDR2 FVKESK. V lost 5 bases and J lost 3; bases outside the gene matches: 10. This CDR3 contains 16 residues. The CDR3 here is CASSSLRGGKTDTQYF. The CDR3 DNA is TGTGCCAGCAGCTCGCTCCGGGGGGGCAAGACAGATACGCAGTATTTT.

This clonotype was found many times. At one boundary the junction diverges from the germline segment, which might be a read error. The chain couples TRBV7-7 to TRBJ2-5; 11 positions agree with TRBD2. This CDR3 has 16 amino acids. Per the germline V gene, CDR1 is SSHAT and CDR2 is FNYEAQ (reference sequence). The CDR3 DNA sequence: TGTGCTAGCAGTCCCCGACTAGCGGGGATCAAAGAGACCCAGTACTTC. Translating it yields CASSPRLAGIKETQYF.

This chain joins TRBV7-9 and TRBJ2-1; TRBD2 matches at 11 bases. This CDR3 has 15 residues. With 7 bases clipped from V and 3 bases from J, the junction kept 5 bases outside the gene matches. The germline gives CDR1 SEHNR, CDR2 FQNEAQ (reference sequence). DNA of the CDR3: TGTGCCAGCACCAAAGGGACTAGCGGCTACAATGAGCAGTTCTTC. It codes for CASTKGTSGYNEQFF.

This clonotype was observed a few times. This rearrangement joins TRBV20-1 to TRBJ1-3; D remains ambiguous. Germline assignment: CDR1 DFQATT and CDR2 SNEGSKA (reference sequence). The V gene lost 5 bases and the J gene lost 2 bases, with 10 bases spanning the gap. The CDR3 has 13 residues. The CDR3 here is CSALPGTGNTIYF. DNA for the CDR3: TGCAGTGCTTTGCCGGGTACTGGAAACACCATATATTTT.

This rearrangement joins TRBV6-5 to TRBJ2-7, with 12 bases aligning to TRBD2. After removal of 2 bases from V and 4 bases from J, the junction contained 6 bases not matched to a gene. The CDR3 consists of 16 residues. Germline V gene sequence: CDR1 MNHEY, CDR2 SVGAGI. The CDR3 nucleotides are TGTGCCAGCAGTTACAGACTAGCGGGAGTTGGATACGAGCAGTACTTC. This encodes CASSYRLAGVGYEQYF.

This clonotype was recorded at least ten times. This chain links TRBV7-6 with TRBJ1-1; TRBD1 agrees at 9 bases. Germline V gene data show CDR1 as SGHVS and CDR2 as FNYEAQ. After removal of 5 bases from V and 7 bases from J, the junction contained 5 bases not matched to a gene. The CDR3 totals 13 residues. The chain's CDR3 is CASSIQGAREAFF. CDR3 bases: TGTGCCAGCAGCATACAGGGGGCGCGTGAAGCTTTCTTT.

This clonotype was recorded at least ten times. The rearrangement joins TRBV7-6 to TRBJ2-7; 13 bases agree with TRBD2. This CDR3 region has 14 residues. With V trimmed by 5 bases and J by 7 bases, 5 bases remained unmatched. Looked up from germline, CDR1 is SGHVS and CDR2 is FNYEAQ. Here the CDR3 reads CASSRGTSGEEQYF. CDR3 DNA: TGTGCCAGCAGCCGAGGGACTAGCGGGGAAGAGCAGTACTTC.

This clonotype came up many times. The CDR3 loop reads CASSFVINEQFF. As DNA, the CDR3 is TGTGCCAGCAGCTTCGTGATCAATGAGCAGTTCTTC. The J gene is TRBJ2-1, the V gene TRBV7-9; no reliable D call. The CDR3 sequence is 12 residues long. Germline V gene data show CDR1 as SEHNR and CDR2 as FQNEAQ (reference sequence). Trimming took off 3 bases at V and 6 bases at J, with 6 bases between the two ends.

This clonotype was detected many times. The CDR3 nucleotides read TGTGCCAGTAGTCTACGCGGCCGGGGGGACAATCAGCCCCAGCATTTT. This codes for CASSLRGRGDNQPQHF. The V gene is TRBV19, the J gene TRBJ1-5; D perhaps matches TRBD1 (5 bases). Trimming took 5 bases from V and 3 from J, leaving 17 bases between them. Germline CDR1 and CDR2: LNHDA and SQIVND (reference sequence). The CDR3 is 16 amino acids. Full variable domain (outside the CDR3, taken from reference TRBV19 and TRBJ1-5): DGGITQSPKYLFRKEGQNVTLSCEQNLNHDAMYWYRQDPGQGLRLIYYSQIVNDFQKGDIAEGYSVSREKKESFPLTVTSAQKNPTAFYLCASSLRGRGDNQPQHFGDGTRLSIL.

This clonotype appeared a few times. This may come from a read error, since a much larger clone is one base off. The gene calls are TRBV5-6 and TRBJ2-4, with D perhaps matching TRBD1 (6 bases). CDR1 SGHDT and CDR2 YYEEEE come from the germline V gene. V was clipped by 0 bases and J by 6 bases, with 7 bases between them. CDR3 length: 13 amino acids. CDR3 sequence (DNA): TGTGCCAGCAGCTTGGTAGGGGGAAACATTCAGTACTTC. Encoded protein: CASSLVGGNIQYF.

This clonotype was found many times. The rearrangement joins TRBV12-3 or TRBV12-4 to TRBJ1-5; D might be TRBD1 (6 bases). The CDR3 is 15 amino acids. The germline V and J ends were trimmed by 6 bases and 6 bases, with 18 bases remaining between them. The CDR3 spells CASSPPGALSQPQHF. The CDR3 region has the DNA TGTGCCAGCAGCCCCCCAGGGGCGCTGAGTCAGCCCCAGCATTTT.

This clonotype was counted at least ten times. The CDR3 protein is CASSSGPKQFF. Written as DNA, the CDR3 is TGCGCCAGCAGTTCCGGGCCCAAGCAGTTCTTC. The chain is built from TRBV5-1 and TRBJ2-1; no reliable D call. Looked up from germline, CDR1 is SGHRS and CDR2 is YFSETQ. Between the trimmed V and J ends, which lost 5 bases and 11 bases, there was a span of 11 bases. CDR3 size: 11 residues.

The chain is built from TRBV7-2 and TRBJ2-7; no clear D. CDR1 SGHTA and CDR2 FQGNSA come from the germline V gene. There are 16 residues in the CDR3. Trimming removed 7 bases from V and 4 bases from J, with 23 bases in between. The CDR3 DNA sequence: TGTGCCAGCACCCCAAGGGTCACTGGGCCGCCTTACGAGCAGTACTTC. It codes for CASTPRVTGPPYEQYF.

This clonotype appeared many times. This chain connects TRBV6-1 to TRBJ1-1, with D tentatively TRBD1 (5 bases). The CDR3 extends over 14 amino acids. Per germline, CDR1 MNHNS and CDR2 SASEGT. Deletions cut 8 bases from V and 0 bases from J, with 13 bases between. CDR3 region: CASSIGGMNTEAFF. CDR3 in DNA: TGTGCCAGCTCGATTGGGGGAATGAACACTGAAGCTTTCTTT.

As for this clonotype: A read error may account for a junction end that differs from germline. The rearrangement uses TRBV6-2 or TRBV6-3 and TRBJ2-7; no firm D call. This CDR3 comprises 12 residues. Germline V CDR1 and CDR2: MNHEY, SVGEGT. CDR3 sequence reads: CVSSYSGALWIF. The DNA of the CDR3 is TGTGTCAGCAGTTACTCCGGCGCCCTGTGGATCTTC.

There are many counts of this clonotype. This sequence joins TRBV20-1 and TRBJ2-1; 10 bases fit TRBD2. Germline values: CDR1 DFQATT, CDR2 SNEGSKA (reference sequence). The CDR3 covers 17 residues. V was pared by 0 bases and J by 1 base, with 6 bases of the junction left unmatched. CDR3 amino acids: CSARDPLAGVSYNEQFF. In nucleotides, the CDR3 is TGCAGTGCTAGAGATCCCCTAGCGGGAGTTTCCTACAATGAGCAGTTCTTC.

J is TRBJ1-1 and V is TRBV20-1; D unclear. The CDR3 is made up of 9 amino acids. The germline CDR1 and CDR2 sequences are DFQATT and SNEGSKA (reference sequence). This CDR3 is CSLEGGAFF. DNA of the CDR3: TGCAGCCTCGAGGGAGGAGCTTTCTTT.

In its sample, this clonotype was seen a few times. The genes are TRBV7-9 and TRBJ2-5; tentatively, D is TRBD1 (6 bases). Between the trimmed V and J ends, which lost 5 bases and 4 bases, there was a span of 20 bases. The CDR3 runs 16 residues. From germline, CDR1 is SEHNR and CDR2 FQNEAQ (reference sequence). The CDR3 DNA sequence: TGTGCCAGCAGCGTAATAGGGGGTTGGGGCGGAGAGACCCAGTACTTC. This gives the protein CASSVIGGWGGETQYF.

This clonotype appeared many times. The chain carries TRBV5-6 and TRBJ1-2, with D uncertain. Deletions cut 0 bases from V and 8 bases from J, with 8 bases between. The CDR3 runs to 12 residues. CDR1 SGHDT and CDR2 YYEEEE come from the germline V gene. CDR3 region: CASSLDLIGYTF. The CDR3, as DNA: TGTGCCAGCAGCTTGGACCTTATAGGCTACACCTTC.

Ten or more counts support this clonotype. The genes are TRBV20-1 and TRBJ2-1; D is perhaps TRBD1 or TRBD2 (5 bases each). The CDR3 runs to 16 residues. Deletions cut 5 bases from V and 10 bases from J, with 27 bases between. CDR1 and CDR2 from the germline V gene are DFQATT and SNEGSKA (reference sequence). The CDR3 protein is CSAVTGTEDILIEQFF. CDR3 in DNA: TGCAGTGCTGTTACCGGGACCGAAGACATCCTCATCGAGCAGTTCTTC.

This clonotype was found many times. J is TRBJ2-1 and V is TRBV5-1; D uncertain. The ends were cut back, 5 bases at V and 3 bases at J, with 12 bases in the middle. Germline assignment: CDR1 SGHRS and CDR2 YFSETQ. The CDR3 is 14 amino acids. In nucleotides, the CDR3 is TGCGCCAGCAGTGCCGATGTGGGCTACAATGAGCAGTTCTTC. This codes for CASSADVGYNEQFF.

This clonotype was picked up many times. This chain joins TRBV20-1 and TRBJ2-7; D ambiguous. Per the germline V gene, CDR1 is DFQATT and CDR2 is SNEGSKA (reference sequence). The germline V and J ends were trimmed by 0 bases and 0 bases, with 12 bases remaining between them. This CDR3 is built from 15 residues. The CDR3: CSARDQRKSSYEQYF. The CDR3 DNA is TGCAGTGCTAGAGACCAACGGAAGAGCTCCTACGAGCAGTACTTC.